The sequence of this T cell receptor (beta chain) was determined in a study of T cells in Graves' hyperthyroidism and ophthalmopathy. The wider study: Pretreatment peripheral blood was obtained at initial diagnosis. Points from the study as a whole: Model-based prediction identified ophthalmopathy a median roughly 5.9 months prior to its onset.

This clonotype was picked up many times. No antigen is known for it. What was amplified from RNA transcripts were TCR beta CDR3 regions. Initially, a first-round RT-PCR of the TCR CDR3 employed the HTBI primer set. Via MiXCR, TCRdb re-called the multiplex PCR reads, giving one row per CDR3 protein. Of 530,000 or so distinct CDR3 sequences listed, roughly 24% are singletons. The V gene's germline CDR1 is SQVTM and CDR2 ANQGSEA. The CDR3 consists of 14 residues. V gave up 7 bases and J gave up 3 bases, with 18 bases separating them. The TCR comes from a woman aged 30 to 39 with Graves' ophthalmopathy. The source material was blood. The V call is TRBV29-1, the J call TRBJ1-2; D not certain. As DNA, the CDR3 is TGCAGCGCCTCTTCGAGGACCGCCGACTATGGCTACACCTTC. It translates to CSASSRTADYGYTF.